The present T cell receptor (beta chain) was sequenced within a study of early T cells in non-severe SARS-CoV-2 infection. Researchers attached unique molecular identifiers to individual cDNA molecules. TCRdb called the 5' RACE reads again in MiXCR, with one record for every CDR3 protein. This repertoire shows about 98,000 distinct CDR3 sequences, approximately 10% found once; its top ten account for around 5%. This clonotype was seen many times. Antigen unknown. Study-wide results and limits: Anti-spike CD8 responses were favored in VDJdb matching, and private and CD4 specificities were missed.

CDR1 and CDR2 from the germline V gene are LNHNV and YYDKDF (reference sequence). The CDR3 length is 17 residues. The germline V and J ends were trimmed by 0 bases and 7 bases, with 19 bases remaining between them. V and J are TRBV15 and TRBJ2-1; D is perhaps TRBD1 or TRBD2 (6 bases each). Sequencing used whole blood. The sequence derives from an adult who was a healthcare worker with PCR-confirmed SARS-CoV-2 infection or an uninfected control (not recorded which). CDR3 in DNA: TGTGCCACCAGCAGAGATCCGGCCGGGGGCTTGATTAATGAGCAGTTCTTC. Translating gives CATSRDPAGGLINEQFF.